This T cell receptor beta chain was captured in a study of naive and memory T cell subsets. For this clonotype: As yet, its antigen is unknown.

The germline V gene encodes CDR1 MDHEN and CDR2 SYDVKM. This CDR3 spans 10 amino acids. With 5 bases removed from V and 6 bases from J, the gap between germline ends came to 3 bases. Study results and caveats: Naive repertoires, especially CD8, held a few larger clonotypes, possibly memory cells re-expressing CD45RA. Between naive and memory subsets, TCR abundance power law exponents differed. Activation and differentiation may alter RNA-based TCR counts.

Overnight CMV lysate stimulation of fresh PBMCs defined donor CMV status by CD4+ IFNgamma. Two oligonucleotides, mixed equimolar, formed the beta constant-region primer covering TRBC1 and TRBC2. Four rounds of PCR amplified the ligated cDNA using nested alpha and beta constant-region primers plus SP2. MiXCR, applied by TCRdb to the UMI-ligation and nested PCR reads, yields one record per CDR3 protein. The data contain about 150,000 distinct CDR3 sequences, over 20% of them singletons. The sequence was obtained from a human donor in good health. The rearrangement links TRBV28 to TRBJ2-3; D call uncertain. Sample: naive CD4+ T cells from blood. This CDR3 reads CASSIDTQYF. Written as DNA, the CDR3 is TGTGCCAGCAGTATTGATACGCAGTATTTT.